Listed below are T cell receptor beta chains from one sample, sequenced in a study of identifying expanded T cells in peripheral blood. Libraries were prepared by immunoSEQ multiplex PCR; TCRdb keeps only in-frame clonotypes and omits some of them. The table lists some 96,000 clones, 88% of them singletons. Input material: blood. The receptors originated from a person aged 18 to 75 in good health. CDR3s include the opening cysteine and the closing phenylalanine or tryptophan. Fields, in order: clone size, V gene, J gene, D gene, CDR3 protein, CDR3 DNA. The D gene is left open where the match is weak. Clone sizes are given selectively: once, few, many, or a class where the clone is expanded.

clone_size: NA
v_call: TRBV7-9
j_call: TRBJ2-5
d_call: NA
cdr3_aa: CASSLLGARAQETQYF
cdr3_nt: TGTGCCAGCAGCTTACTGGGGGCGAGGGCCCAAGAGACCCAGTACTTC

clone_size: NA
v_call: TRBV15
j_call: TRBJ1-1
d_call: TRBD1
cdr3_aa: CATSREGTVEAFF
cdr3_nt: TGTGCCACCAGCAGAGAAGGGACAGTCGAAGCTTTCTTT

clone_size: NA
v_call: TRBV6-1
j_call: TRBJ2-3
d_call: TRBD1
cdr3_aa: CASSERTGEGDTQYF
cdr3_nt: TGTGCCAGCAGTGAAAGGACAGGGGAAGGGGATACGCAGTATTTT

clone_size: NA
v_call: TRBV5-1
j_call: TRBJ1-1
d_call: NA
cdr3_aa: CASSLSGTEAFF
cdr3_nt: TGCGCCAGCAGCTTAAGTGGCACTGAAGCTTTCTTT

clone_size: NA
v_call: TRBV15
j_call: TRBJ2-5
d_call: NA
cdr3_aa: CATSTGQLQETQYF
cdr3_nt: TGTGCCACCAGCACAGGACAGCTCCAAGAGACCCAGTACTTC

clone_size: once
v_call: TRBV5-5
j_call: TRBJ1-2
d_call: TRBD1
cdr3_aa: CASSAGTDPITNYGYTF
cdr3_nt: TGTGCCAGCAGCGCTGGGACAGACCCAATAACTAACTATGGCTACACCTTC

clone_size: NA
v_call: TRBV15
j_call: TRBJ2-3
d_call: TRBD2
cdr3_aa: CATSSAKSGAGDTQYF
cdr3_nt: TGTGCCACCAGCAGCGCCAAAAGCGGGGCCGGAGATACGCAGTATTTT

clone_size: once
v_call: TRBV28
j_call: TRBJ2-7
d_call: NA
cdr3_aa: CASSPFSPSSYEQYF
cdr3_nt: TGTGCCAGCAGTCCCTTTTCCCCGAGCTCCTACGAGCAGTACTTC

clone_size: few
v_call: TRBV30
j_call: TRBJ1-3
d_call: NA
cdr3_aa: CAWSSGDRNTIYF
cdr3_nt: TGTGCCTGGAGTTCCGGGGACAGAAACACCATATATTTT

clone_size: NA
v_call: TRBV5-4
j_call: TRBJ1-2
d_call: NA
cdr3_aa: CASSLADRTIYGYTF
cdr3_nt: TGTGCCAGCAGCTTGGCCGACAGGACAATCTATGGCTACACCTTC

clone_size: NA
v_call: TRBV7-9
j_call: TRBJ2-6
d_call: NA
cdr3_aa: CASSLPGSSGANVLTF
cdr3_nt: TGTGCCAGCAGCCTACCTGGGAGCTCTGGGGCCAACGTCCTGACTTTC

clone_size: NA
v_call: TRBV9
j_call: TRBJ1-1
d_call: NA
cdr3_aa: CASSAPRGGMNTEAFF
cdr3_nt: TGTGCCAGCAGCGCCCCCCGGGGGGGAATGAACACTGAAGCTTTCTTT

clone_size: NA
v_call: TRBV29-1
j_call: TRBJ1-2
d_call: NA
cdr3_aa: CSVGQDYGYTF
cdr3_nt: TGCAGCGTTGGACAGGACTATGGCTACACCTTC

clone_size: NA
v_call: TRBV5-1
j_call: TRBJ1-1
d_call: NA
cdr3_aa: CASSLLPGSSTEAFF
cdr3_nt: TGCGCCAGCAGCTTGCTCCCCGGGAGCAGCACTGAAGCTTTCTTT

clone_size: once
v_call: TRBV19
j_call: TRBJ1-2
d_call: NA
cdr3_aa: CASSRGGVNYGYTF
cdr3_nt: TGTGCCAGTAGTAGGGGAGGGGTCAACTATGGCTACACCTTC

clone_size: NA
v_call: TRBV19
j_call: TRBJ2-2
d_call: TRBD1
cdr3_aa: CASKLGGAGTGELFF
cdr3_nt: TGTGCCAGTAAGCTAGGGGGCGCAGGAACCGGGGAGCTGTTTTTT

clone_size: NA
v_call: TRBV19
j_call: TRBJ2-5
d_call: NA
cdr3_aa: CASSTGAYQETQYF
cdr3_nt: TGTGCCAGTAGTACAGGGGCGTACCAAGAGACCCAGTACTTC

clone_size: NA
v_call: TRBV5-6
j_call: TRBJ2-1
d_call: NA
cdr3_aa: CASSPPTGEQFF
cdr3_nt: TGTGCCAGCAGCCCCCCTACCGGTGAGCAGTTCTTC

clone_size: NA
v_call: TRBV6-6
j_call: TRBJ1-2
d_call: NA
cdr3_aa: CASREGQGHGYTF
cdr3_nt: TGTGCCAGCAGAGAAGGGCAGGGGCATGGCTACACCTTC

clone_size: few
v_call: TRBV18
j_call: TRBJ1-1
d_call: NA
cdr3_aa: CASSPMGNTEAFF
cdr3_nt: TGTGCCAGCTCACCGATGGGGAACACTGAAGCTTTCTTT

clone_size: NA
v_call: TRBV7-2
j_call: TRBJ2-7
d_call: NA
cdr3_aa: CASSQGVFGYEQYF
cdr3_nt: TGTGCCAGCAGCCAAGGGGTATTTGGCTACGAGCAGTACTTC

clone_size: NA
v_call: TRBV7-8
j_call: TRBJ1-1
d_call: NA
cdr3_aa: CASSLDITEAFF
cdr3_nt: TGTGCCAGCAGCTTAGACATCACTGAAGCTTTCTTT

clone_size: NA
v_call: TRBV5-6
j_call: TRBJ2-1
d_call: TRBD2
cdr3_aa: CASSYPLAGDRNEQFF
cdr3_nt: TGTGCCAGCAGTTATCCCCTAGCGGGAGATCGGAATGAGCAGTTCTTC

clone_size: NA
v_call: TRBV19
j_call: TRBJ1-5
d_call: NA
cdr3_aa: CASSPTGGGPQHF
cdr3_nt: TGTGCCAGTAGTCCGACAGGCGGCGGGCCCCAGCATTTT

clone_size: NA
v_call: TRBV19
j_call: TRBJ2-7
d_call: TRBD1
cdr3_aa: CASSKRTGKDEQYF
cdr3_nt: TGTGCCAGTAGTAAGCGGACAGGGAAAGACGAGCAGTACTTC

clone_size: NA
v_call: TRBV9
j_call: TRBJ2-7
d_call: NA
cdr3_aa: CASSPAGSSSYEQYF
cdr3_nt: TGTGCCAGCAGCCCCGCCGGGTCAAGCTCCTACGAGCAGTACTTC

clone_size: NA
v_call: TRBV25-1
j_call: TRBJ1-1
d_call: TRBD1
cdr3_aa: CASRDRGLSEAFF
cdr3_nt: TGTGCCAGCCGGGACAGGGGTCTCTCTGAAGCTTTCTTT

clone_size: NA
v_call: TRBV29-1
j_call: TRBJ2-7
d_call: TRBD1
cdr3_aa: CSVEGVRDRGLSYEQYF
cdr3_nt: TGCAGCGTTGAGGGTGTCCGGGACAGGGGGCTCTCCTACGAGCAGTACTTC

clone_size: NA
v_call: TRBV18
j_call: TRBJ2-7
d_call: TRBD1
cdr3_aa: CASSPGTGYEQYF
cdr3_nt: TGTGCCAGCTCACCGGGGACAGGCTACGAGCAGTACTTC

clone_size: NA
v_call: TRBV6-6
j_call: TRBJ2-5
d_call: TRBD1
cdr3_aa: CASGETGGKETQYF
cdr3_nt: TGTGCCAGCGGCGAGACAGGGGGTAAAGAGACCCAGTACTTC

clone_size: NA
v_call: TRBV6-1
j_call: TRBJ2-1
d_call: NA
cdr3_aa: CASSETEYPYNEQFF
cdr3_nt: TGTGCCAGCAGTGAGACAGAATACCCCTACAATGAGCAGTTCTTC

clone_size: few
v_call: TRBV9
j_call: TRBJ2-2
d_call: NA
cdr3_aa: CASSRGGKTGELFF
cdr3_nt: TGTGCCAGCAGCCGAGGGGGAAAGACCGGGGAGCTGTTTTTT

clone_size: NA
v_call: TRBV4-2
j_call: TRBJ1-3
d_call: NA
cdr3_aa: CASSQGKSPGNTIYF
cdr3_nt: TGTGCCAGCAGCCAGGGAAAAAGTCCTGGAAACACCATATATTTT

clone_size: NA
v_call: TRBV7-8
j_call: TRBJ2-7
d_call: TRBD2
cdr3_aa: CASSLTGTSYEQYF
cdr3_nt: TGTGCCAGCAGCTTAACCGGGACTAGCTACGAGCAGTACTTC

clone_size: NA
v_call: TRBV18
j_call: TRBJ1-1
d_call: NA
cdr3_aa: CASSPSPPNTEAFF
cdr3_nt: TGTGCCAGCTCACCAAGTCCACCGAACACTGAAGCTTTCTTT

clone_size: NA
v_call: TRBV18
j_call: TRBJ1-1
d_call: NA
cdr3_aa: CASSPGTVTEAFF
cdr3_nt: TGTGCCAGCTCACCAGGGACGGTCACTGAAGCTTTCTTT

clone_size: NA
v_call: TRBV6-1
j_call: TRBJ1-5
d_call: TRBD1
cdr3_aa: CASSGLILDRGVGNQPQHF
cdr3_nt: TGTGCCAGCAGTGGGTTAATCCTCGACAGGGGTGTCGGCAATCAGCCCCAGCATTTT

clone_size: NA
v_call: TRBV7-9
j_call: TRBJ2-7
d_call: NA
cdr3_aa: CASSPRPGSLAYEQYF
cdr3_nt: TGTGCCAGCAGCCCGCGCCCGGGGAGCCTTGCTTACGAGCAGTACTTC

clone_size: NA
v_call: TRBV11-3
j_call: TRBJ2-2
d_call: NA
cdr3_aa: CASSLNGLPSGELFF
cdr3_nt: TGTGCCAGCAGCTTAAATGGGTTACCGTCCGGGGAGCTGTTTTTT

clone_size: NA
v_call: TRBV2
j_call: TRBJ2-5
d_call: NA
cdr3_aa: CASSRRETQYF
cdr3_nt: TGTGCCAGCAGCCGTAGGGAGACCCAGTACTTC